This T cell receptor (beta chain) was observed in a study of control samples from healthy donors and cancer patients. Sequenced by immunoSEQ multiplex PCR; TCRdb stores in-frame clones only, minus some. The table includes around 200,000 clones, 85% to 95% detected once. Trimming stripped 6 bases from V and 11 bases from J, with 17 bases between. This CDR3 has 12 amino acids. The germline gives CDR1 SEHNR, CDR2 FQNEAQ (reference sequence). This receptor was taken from a man aged 18 to 35 in good health. This chain connects TRBV7-9 to TRBJ2-7, with D tentatively TRBD1 (5 bases). Sequencing was done on a sample of blood. The CDR3 DNA is TGTGCCAGCAGACCCATGACAGCCTCAGAGTACTTC. Translated: CASRPMTASEYF.